Shown below are 17 T cell receptor beta chains from a single sample sequenced in a study of T cell responses to AZD1222 COVID-19 vaccine. The repertoire was sequenced with immunoSEQ multiplex PCR; TCRdb's copy has only in-frame clones and lacks some. Here the sample spans 80,000 to 130,000 clones, just under 90% being singletons. The sequenced sample was peripheral blood, obtained on day 0 of AZD1222 vaccination. Every receptor here comes from an adult in good health.

The chain uses TRBV18 and TRBJ2-2; D may be TRBD1 (6 bases). Per the germline V gene, CDR1 is KGHSH and CDR2 is LQKENI. V lost 3 bases and J lost 4, with 18 bases in between. The CDR3 sequence is 17 residues long. The CDR3 is CASSPLGWGPSTGELFF. Here the CDR3 DNA reads TGTGCCAGCTCACCTCTAGGCTGGGGGCCCAGCACCGGGGAGCTGTTTTTT.

The rearrangement uses TRBV19 and TRBJ2-2; D tentatively fits TRBD1 or TRBD2 (5 bases each). The CDR3 runs to 15 residues. Germline CDR1 reads LNHDA; CDR2 reads SQIVND (reference sequence). Trimming took off 3 bases at V and 4 bases at J, with 12 bases between the two ends. The chain's CDR3 is CASSIGRAGTGELFF. The CDR3 DNA is TGTGCCAGTAGTATCGGCAGGGCGGGCACCGGGGAGCTGTTTTTT.

This sequence joins TRBV5-1 and TRBJ2-2, with 7 bases matching TRBD1. V lost 4 bases to trimming and J lost 3 bases; unmatched junction nucleotides: 9. Germline CDR1 reads SGHRS; CDR2 reads YFSETQ. The CDR3 sequence is 16 residues long. In DNA form, the CDR3 reads TGCGCCAGCAGCCCCGCCGGGACAGTCTACACCGGGGAGCTGTTTTTT. This translates into CASSPAGTVYTGELFF.

CDR3 amino acids: CASSVAPNQPQHF. CDR3 sequence (DNA): TGTGCCAGCAGCGTAGCCCCTAATCAGCCCCAGCATTTT. The chain recombines TRBV9 with TRBJ1-5, with D unclear. Germline V gene lookup returns CDR1 SGDLS and CDR2 YYNGEE. This CDR3 has 13 amino acids. V gave up 0 bases and J gave up 4 bases, with 5 bases separating them. The full variable domain, completed using reference TRBV9 and TRBJ1-5, is DSGVTQTPKHLITATGQRVTLRCSPRSGDLSVYWYQQSLDQGLQFLIQYYNGEERAKGNILERFSAQQFPDLHSELNLSSLELGDSALYFCASSVAPNQPQHFGDGTRLSIL.

This clone appeared once. The gene calls are TRBV6-6 and TRBJ1-1; TRBD1 agrees at 9 bases. Trimming took 0 bases from V and 11 from J; bases not matched to a gene: 1. From germline, CDR1 is MNHNY and CDR2 SVGAGI (reference sequence). This CDR3 spans 12 amino acids. DNA for the CDR3: TGTGCCAGCAGTTACTCACAGGGGGCGGCTTTCTTT. It is translated as CASSYSQGAAFF.

This clone was counted a few times. The V call is TRBV3-1 (or the pseudogene TRBV3-2), the J call TRBJ1-5; 7 positions match TRBD1. Germline V gene data show CDR1 as LGHDT and CDR2 as YNNKEL (reference sequence). Germline trimming cut 4 bases from V and 0 bases from J; bases unmatched to any gene: 9. The CDR3 totals 17 residues. Here the CDR3 reads CASSPAQGGGSNQPQHF. The CDR3 coding sequence is TGTGCCAGCAGCCCAGCTCAGGGGGGGGGTAGCAATCAGCCCCAGCATTTT.

The rearrangement joins TRBV10-3 to TRBJ2-7; D is possibly TRBD2 (6 bases). Germline CDR1 is ENHRY and CDR2 is SYGVKD. Trimming stripped 6 bases from V and 7 bases from J, with 13 bases between. The CDR3 is 12 amino acids. The CDR3 DNA reads as TGTGCCATCAGCTGGACTACGAGTGAGCAGTACTTC. Its protein product is CAISWTTSEQYF.

About this clone: Other DNA sequences within the sample encode an identical CDR3. The gene calls are TRBV11-3 and TRBJ1-1; D may be TRBD1 (5 bases). The length of the CDR3 is 13 residues. Germline V CDR1 and CDR2: SGHNT, YENEEA. Deletions cut 5 bases from V and 0 bases from J, with 7 bases between. CDR3 residues: CASSRGVNTEAFF. DNA for the CDR3: TGTGCCAGCAGCCGGGGCGTGAACACTGAAGCTTTCTTT.

A single count supports this clone. The chain uses TRBV12-3 or TRBV12-4 and TRBJ2-1; possible D gene TRBD2, 6 bases. This CDR3 contains 13 residues. The V and J ends lost 5 bases and 6 bases respectively, with 11 bases between them. The CDR3 loop reads CASSILAINEQFF. CDR3 coding DNA: TGTGCCAGCAGTATCCTAGCGATCAATGAGCAGTTCTTC.

This clone has just a few counts. The V call is TRBV7-2, the J call TRBJ2-7, with 12 bases aligning to TRBD2. Trimming cost V 5 bases and J 5 bases; bases outside gene matches: 7. This CDR3 has 15 amino acids. Germline lookup yields CDR1 SGHTA and CDR2 FQGNSA. The CDR3 loop reads CASSGTSGGPDEQYF. CDR3 sequence (DNA): TGTGCCAGCAGCGGAACTAGCGGGGGGCCTGACGAGCAGTACTTC.

V is TRBV30 and J is TRBJ1-1; D is unclear. CDR1 and CDR2 from the germline V gene are GTSNPN and SVGIG (reference sequence). V was shortened by 0 bases and J by 2 bases, with 10 bases between the two germline ends. This CDR3 is built from 14 residues. The CDR3: CAWSVQSGNTEAFF. As DNA, the CDR3 is TGTGCCTGGAGTGTGCAGAGTGGAAACACTGAAGCTTTCTTT.

The chain is built from TRBV9 and TRBJ2-1, with unresolved D. The CDR3 is 14 amino acids. V lost 0 bases and J lost 4, with 8 bases in between. Germline V CDR1 and CDR2: SGDLS, YYNGEE. The CDR3 DNA reads TGTGCCAGCAGCGTAGGCACACAGTACAATGAGCAGTTCTTC. Translating gives CASSVGTQYNEQFF.

The chain couples TRBV19 to TRBJ1-1; D is ambiguous. The CDR3 runs to 12 residues. Germline V CDR1 and CDR2: LNHDA, SQIVND (reference sequence). Deletions cut 5 bases from V and 10 bases from J, with 14 bases between. The CDR3 DNA reads as TGTGCCAGTAGTCCCTTAGACCGGCTAGCTTTCTTT. Amino acid sequence: CASSPLDRLAFF.

The chain is built from TRBV28 and TRBJ2-1, with D possibly called TRBD1 or TRBD2 (6 bases each). CDR3 length: 11 amino acids. V was trimmed by 10 bases and J by 7 bases, leaving 11 bases between them. Germline CDR1 MDHEN, CDR2 SYDVKM. In DNA, the CDR3 is TGTGCCACGAGAGGGGGGAATGAGCAGTTCTTC. Its translation: CATRGGNEQFF.

V gene TRBV27 combines with J gene TRBJ1-2, with TRBD1 identical over 7 bases. After removal of 2 bases from V and 1 base from J, the junction contained 7 bases not matched to a gene. Per germline, CDR1 MNHEY and CDR2 SMNVEV (reference sequence). The CDR3 is 16 amino acids. The CDR3 DNA reads as TGTGCCAGCAGTTTAAGGGCAGGGGGGCTTAACTATGGCTACACCTTC. Protein sequence: CASSLRAGGLNYGYTF.

The V and J genes are TRBV13 and TRBJ1-5; tentative D call: TRBD1 (6 bases). Germline V gives CDR1 PRHDT, CDR2 FYEKMQ (reference sequence). The CDR3 consists of 16 residues. Deletions cut 5 bases from V and 1 base from J, with 15 bases between. CDR3 DNA: TGTGCCAGCAGCATCCCCGGGACAAAGAGCAATCAGCCCCAGCATTTT. It translates to CASSIPGTKSNQPQHF.

The chain has TRBV6-5 and TRBJ1-5; D perhaps matches TRBD1 (6 bases). Trimming cost V 6 bases and J 8 bases, with 17 bases left between them. Germline V gene lookup returns CDR1 MNHEY and CDR2 SVGAGI. The CDR3 spans 14 residues. The chain's CDR3 is CASSAQGSVKPQHF. The CDR3 DNA sequence: TGTGCCAGCAGCGCACAGGGCAGTGTCAAGCCCCAGCATTTT.